This T cell receptor (beta chain) comes out of a study of blood T cell repertoires in COVID-19. V lost 4 bases and J 10 bases, leaving 11 bases between the germline ends. Germline-derived CDR1 and CDR2 are LGHDT and YNNKEL (reference sequence). CDR3 length: 13 residues. Data came from immunoSEQ multiplex PCR; TCRdb stores just in-frame clones and leaves some out. In the table there are under 300,000 clones, just over 90% of which are singletons. Material: PBMCs or T cells enriched from blood (not recorded which). This chain uses TRBV3-1 (or the pseudogene TRBV3-2) with TRBJ1-6; unclear D gene. This sequence was found in a woman aged 35 to 49 with acute COVID-19. The CDR3 nucleotides are TGTGCCAGCAGCCCGGTAATTGAATCACCCCTCCACTTT. It translates to CASSPVIESPLHF.